These 5 T cell receptor beta chains originate from one sample sequenced in a study of cytomegalovirus exposure and HLA in healthy donors. Use of 60 Vbeta and 13 Jbeta primers characterized the PCR. Sequencing used immunoSEQ multiplex PCR; TCRdb keeps in-frame clones, though not all of them. The sample consists of tens of thousands of clones, about 80% of them appearing once. The sequenced sample was PBMCs. The source is a man between 45 and 60 years old in good health and CMV-seropositive.

CDR3 sequence (DNA): TGTGCCATCAGCGAGGGGAGGGGTGGCGAAAAACTGTTTTTT. Translated: CAISEGRGGEKLFF. V and J are TRBV10-3 and TRBJ1-4, with D perhaps TRBD1 (5 bases). This CDR3 is built from 14 residues. CDR1 is ENHRY and CDR2 is SYGVKD in the germline V gene. The V gene lost 6 bases and the J gene lost 8 bases, with 16 bases spanning the gap.

This sequence joins TRBV11-2 and TRBJ1-2; 9 positions agree with TRBD1. Germline assignment: CDR1 SGHAT and CDR2 FQNNGV. V lost 2 bases, J lost 5 bases, and 9 bases stayed unmatched. CDR3 length: 16 residues. The CDR3 here is CASSLMVEQGAYGYTF. The CDR3 DNA reads TGTGCCAGCAGCTTAATGGTAGAACAGGGGGCGTATGGCTACACCTTC.

As to this clone: The germline gene is not matched at one end of the junction; a read error may be the cause. The genes are TRBV5-1 and TRBJ2-6; possibly TRBD1 for D (6 bases). The V gene's germline CDR1 is SGHRS and CDR2 YFSETQ. The CDR3 is 17 amino acids. The CDR3 sequence is CVSSLMFRGAGANVLTF. The CDR3 nucleotides read TGCGTCAGCAGCTTGATGTTCAGGGGCGCTGGGGCCAACGTCCTGACTTTC.

This clone was seen a single time. The CDR3 loop reads CASSDARRGIDNSPLHF. The CDR3 DNA reads as TGCGCCAGCAGCGACGCCCGCAGGGGGATCGATAATTCACCCCTCCACTTT. The chain employs TRBV5-1 and TRBJ1-6; 7 bases match TRBD1. In germline, CDR1 is SGHRS, CDR2 YFSETQ. V shed 4 bases and J 5 bases; nucleotides not matched to a gene: 12. The CDR3 length is 17 residues.

The chain employs TRBV7-2 and TRBJ2-2; possibly TRBD1 for D (7 bases). Germline loops: CDR1 SGHTA, CDR2 FQGNSA. Trimming stripped 5 bases from V and 3 bases from J, with 13 bases between. This CDR3 is built from 15 residues. In DNA form, the CDR3 reads TGTGCCAGCAGCGGCCGCAGGGGGGACACCGGGGAGCTGTTTTTT. Translated, it gives CASSGRRGDTGELFF.